This T cell receptor (beta chain) came from a study of T cell responses to AZD1222 COVID-19 vaccine. Study information: Second doses at about 4 or about 12 weeks were pooled.

V gave up 4 bases and J gave up 1 base; unmatched junction bases: 4. Germline-derived CDR1 and CDR2 are SGHDT and YYEEEE. CDR3 length: 14 amino acids. Study observations and caveats: The donor group comprised mostly white British people and more females; the analysis possibly underestimated clonal diversity. Nearly half of spike-specific TCRs reportedly go after variant regions that carry no mutations.

About this clone itself: Its antigen is unidentified.

Produced via immunoSEQ multiplex PCR; TCRdb's table is partial and in-frame only. In the table there are 150,000 to 200,000 clones, over 80% of which are singletons. The gene calls are TRBV5-6 and TRBJ1-2; 7 nucleotides agree with TRBD1. The material was peripheral blood, obtained on day 0 of AZD1222 vaccination. The origin of this receptor is an adult in good health. CDR3 region: CASSTQGINYGYTF. CDR3 bases: TGTGCCAGCAGCACACAGGGGATTAACTATGGCTACACCTTC. Based on the CDR3 plus reference TRBV5-6 and TRBJ1-2, the full variable domain is DAGVTQSPTHLIKTRGQQVTLRCSPKSGHDTVSWYQQALGQGPQFIFQYYEEEERQRGNFPDRFSGHQFPNYSSELNVNALLLGDSALYLCASSTQGINYGYTFGSGTRLTVV.